The 3 T cell receptor beta chains given below trace back to one sample, sequenced in a study of identical twins. TCRdb reprocessed the 5' RACE reads via MiXCR and lists one record per CDR3 protein. The data show some 320,000 distinct CDR3 sequences, 9% to 15% seen once. The data also belong to a second study, concerning yellow fever vaccine responses in identical twins.

Sample: CD8+ T cells sorted from blood. The receptors originated from a woman aged 18-29 years in good health.

This clonotype was observed a few times. J is TRBJ2-1 and V is TRBV3-1; TRBD2 aligns across 8 bases. Trimming at V came to 0 bases and at J to 3 bases, leaving 7 bases not matched to a gene. CDR3 length equals 17 residues. Germline loops: CDR1 LGHDT, CDR2 YNNKEL (reference sequence). This CDR3 reads CASSQDRGTSLYNEQFF. DNA for the CDR3: TGTGCCAGCAGCCAAGATCGGGGGACTAGTCTCTACAATGAGCAGTTCTTC.

This clonotype was seen a few times. This chain connects TRBV18 to TRBJ2-1, with TRBD2 matching 7 bases. This CDR3 has 16 amino acids. Germline lookup yields CDR1 KGHSH and CDR2 LQKENI. V shed 7 bases and J 3 bases; nucleotides not matched to a gene: 12. CDR3 residues: CASCPDTTSDYNEQFF. CDR3 sequence (DNA): TGTGCCAGCTGCCCCGATACCACTAGCGACTACAATGAGCAGTTCTTC.

The rearrangement links TRBV3-1 to TRBJ2-1; 8 positions agree with TRBD2. This CDR3 has 18 amino acids. V lost 0 bases to trimming and J lost 7 bases; unmatched junction nucleotides: 14. CDR1 is LGHDT, CDR2 YNNKEL, per germline (reference sequence). CDR3 loop: CASSQDRSGTRVGNEQFF. CDR3 nucleotides: TGTGCCAGCAGCCAAGATCGCAGCGGGACTAGGGTGGGGAATGAGCAGTTCTTC.